A single sample is the source of the 16 T cell receptor beta chains below, sequenced in a study of shared clonotypes between healthy human individuals. Generated by immunoSEQ multiplex PCR, the TCRdb table keeps only in-frame clones and is missing some. Of some 2,500,000 clones in the sample, 85% to 95% were seen once. Material: naive CD4+ T cells from PBMCs. Subset denoted: CD45RA+ positively selected. These receptors all come from a man between 18 and 29 years old in good health. Some clones in this sample may be carry-over from other donors' samples.

V and J are TRBV7-6 and TRBJ2-5, with 12 bases matching TRBD1. Germline V gives CDR1 SGHVS, CDR2 FNYEAQ. This CDR3 is built from 15 residues. Trimming took 5 bases from V and 5 from J; bases not matched to a gene: 6. The CDR3 sequence is CASSHGTGGLETQYF. CDR3 nucleotide sequence: TGTGCCAGCAGCCACGGGACAGGGGGCCTGGAGACCCAGTACTTC.

V usage is TRBV28 and J usage is TRBJ1-1; a weak D match, TRBD1 (6 bases). CDR3 length: 14 residues. Per the germline V gene, CDR1 is MDHEN and CDR2 is SYDVKM. V dropped 3 bases and J dropped 4 bases, with 12 bases sitting between them. CDR3 sequence (DNA): TGTGCCAGCAGTTTGTACAGGGTCGGCACTGAAGCTTTCTTT. Protein: CASSLYRVGTEAFF.

Remarks on this clone: Other DNA variants within this sample encode the same CDR3. V is TRBV9 and J is TRBJ1-1; D remains unclear. The CDR3 extends over 14 amino acids. Trimming removed 0 bases from V and 4 bases from J, with 10 bases in between. Germline values: CDR1 SGDLS, CDR2 YYNGEE. CDR3 nucleotide sequence: TGTGCCAGCAGCGTAGACCCCCGGGGCACTGAAGCTTTCTTT. Translating gives CASSVDPRGTEAFF.

The J gene is TRBJ1-4, the V gene TRBV28, with no clear D. Between the trimmed V and J ends, which lost 4 bases and 7 bases, there was a span of 19 bases. This CDR3 is built from 16 residues. Looked up from germline, CDR1 is MDHEN and CDR2 is SYDVKM. The DNA for the CDR3 is TGTGCCAGCAGTTCCGGAGGAGCGGCGTGGGGTGAAAAACTGTTTTTT. It encodes CASSSGGAAWGEKLFF.

The rearrangement uses TRBV4-1 and TRBJ2-5; 9 positions match TRBD1. The CDR3 has 16 residues. V lost 6 bases, J lost 4 bases, and 12 bases stayed unmatched. Germline CDR1 MGHRA, CDR2 YSYEKL. DNA of the CDR3: TGCGCCAGCAGAGTGACCGGGACAGGGATTCGAGAGACCCAGTACTTC. This codes for CASRVTGTGIRETQYF.

This clone came up a few times. This chain links TRBV9 with TRBJ2-5, with D tentatively TRBD1 (5 bases). Trimming removed 4 bases at V and 9 bases at J, with 13 bases between. The CDR3 loop spans 12 amino acids. Germline CDR1 SGDLS, CDR2 YYNGEE. This CDR3 is CASSPIRDAQYF. The CDR3 DNA is TGTGCCAGCAGCCCGATCAGGGATGCCCAGTACTTC.

V gene TRBV5-4 combines with J gene TRBJ2-2; the match to TRBD2 covers 8 bases. CDR3 length: 17 amino acids. The V gene end was trimmed by 4 bases and the J gene end by 1 base; junction bases not matched to a gene: 9. Germline CDR1 reads SGHNT; CDR2 reads YYREEE (reference sequence). The chain's CDR3 is CASSPYRTSGNTGELFF. For the CDR3, the DNA is TGTGCCAGCAGCCCCTATAGAACTAGCGGGAACACCGGGGAGCTGTTTTTT.

The V gene is TRBV7-2, the J gene TRBJ2-1, with 10 bases fitting TRBD2. J was trimmed by 1 base and V by 11 bases; bases with no gene match: 11. This CDR3 spans 16 amino acids. Looked up from germline, CDR1 is SGHTA and CDR2 is FQGNSA. CDR3 sequence (DNA): TGTGCCGGCGGGGGAGCGGGAGGGCCGTCCTACAATGAGCAGTTCTTC. This sequence encodes CAGGGAGGPSYNEQFF.

The chain combines TRBV7-6 with TRBJ2-7, with 7 bases fitting TRBD2. The germline CDR1 and CDR2 sequences are SGHVS and FNYEAQ. This CDR3 has 14 residues. V lost 1 base to trimming and J lost 4 bases; unmatched junction nucleotides: 4. Here the CDR3 DNA reads TGTGCCAGCAGCTTAGGTCTAGCGGAATACGAGCAGTACTTC. Amino acids: CASSLGLAEYEQYF. Supplemented by reference TRBV7-6 and TRBJ2-7, the full variable domain reads GAGVSQSPRYKVTKRGQDVALRCDPISGHVSLYWYRQALGQGPEFLTYFNYEAQQDKSGLPNDRFSAERPEGSISTLTIQRTEQRDSAMYRCASSLGLAEYEQYFGPGTRLTVT.

V is TRBV5-1 and J is TRBJ2-2; the match to TRBD2 covers 11 bases. The CDR3 covers 18 residues. The germline V gene encodes CDR1 SGHRS and CDR2 YFSETQ. Losses at the gene ends were 4 bases for V and 2 bases for J; bases not matched to a gene: 10. DNA of the CDR3: TGCGCCAGCAGCCCAGGACTAGCGGGTAAAATTAACACCGGGGAGCTGTTTTTT. Translated, it gives CASSPGLAGKINTGELFF.

The chain uses TRBV6-6 and TRBJ1-1, with TRBD1 as a possible D gene (6 bases). The germline CDR1 and CDR2 sequences are MNHNY and SVGAGI (reference sequence). The V and J ends lost 8 bases and 1 base respectively, with 14 bases between them. The CDR3 consists of 14 residues. CDR3 in amino acids: CASGRQVGNTEAFF. DNA of the CDR3: TGTGCCAGCGGGAGACAGGTCGGGAACACTGAAGCTTTCTTT.

A remark on this clone: The same CDR3 also results from other DNA sequences found in this sample. The CDR3 DNA is TGCAGCGTTCGGCTAAACACTGAAGCTTTCTTT. Encoded protein: CSVRLNTEAFF. The chain is built from TRBV29-1 and TRBJ1-1; D not certain. Germline V gene lookup returns CDR1 SQVTM and CDR2 ANQGSEA. Trimming stripped 5 bases from V and 2 bases from J, with 6 bases between. CDR3 length: 11 amino acids.

The genes are TRBV4-1 and TRBJ1-4, with D uncertain. Trimming removed 3 bases from V and 8 bases from J, with 7 bases in between. CDR1 and CDR2 from the germline V gene are MGHRA and YSYEKL. CDR3 length equals 12 residues. The CDR3 protein is CASSHPQEKLFF. CDR3 nucleotides: TGCGCCAGCAGCCACCCCCAAGAAAAACTGTTTTTT.

The rearrangement joins TRBV28 to TRBJ2-3, with 7 bases lining up with TRBD1. The length of the CDR3 is 16 residues. The germline V gene has CDR1 MDHEN and CDR2 SYDVKM. V shed 5 bases and J 2 bases; nucleotides not matched to a gene: 10. CDR3: CASSTDRESDTDTQYF. Here the CDR3 DNA reads TGTGCCAGCAGTACCGACAGGGAAAGTGACACAGATACGCAGTATTTT. The whole variable domain, remainder taken from reference TRBV28 and TRBJ2-3, is DVKVTQSSRYLVKRTGEKVFLECVQDMDHENMFWYRQDPGLGLRLIYFSYDVKMKEKGDIPEGYSVSREKKERFSLILESASTNQTSMYLCASSTDRESDTDTQYFGPGTRLTVL.

The chain recombines TRBV6-1 with TRBJ1-5; unclear D gene. Germline CDR1 and CDR2: MNHNS and SASEGT. This CDR3 is built from 15 residues. V was cut by 7 bases and J by 2 bases, with 15 bases left in between. This chain's CDR3 is CASTFSLGGNQPQHF. The DNA of the CDR3 is TGTGCCAGCACCTTCAGCCTTGGAGGCAATCAGCCCCAGCATTTT.

The gene calls are TRBV5-1 and TRBJ2-6; TRBD1 is a possible D gene (5 bases). The V gene lost 4 bases and the J gene lost 4 bases, with 18 bases spanning the gap. The CDR3 extends over 17 amino acids. The germline gives CDR1 SGHRS, CDR2 YFSETQ. The CDR3 loop reads CASSPRVTGGGANVLTF. DNA for the CDR3: TGCGCCAGCAGCCCCCGAGTAACAGGTGGCGGGGCCAACGTCCTGACTTTC.